The 20 T cell receptor beta chains in this list originate from one sample, sequenced in a study of human T cells and chemical hapten exposure. The time point was: patch test 2, 6 weeks after DPC sensitization. Treatment noted: therapeutic diphenylcyclopropenone sensitization with weekly scalp DPC. MiXCR, applied by TCRdb to the RACE reads, yields one record per CDR3 protein. The data hold nearly 55,000 distinct CDR3 sequences, with less than 10% observed a single time. Sequenced here: whole blood, sampled in connection with sensitization to the hapten diphenylcyclopropenone (DPC). All receptors derive from a woman aged 50 to 60 with alopecia areata. Some clones in this sample may be carry-over from other donors' samples.

The chain joins TRBV29-1 to TRBJ1-2; unclear D gene. The CDR3 is 11 amino acids. The V end was cut by 4 bases, the J end by 2 bases, with 5 bases between. Germline lookup yields CDR1 SQVTM and CDR2 ANQGSEA. CDR3 bases: TGCAGCGTTGCGTTCAACTATGGCTACACCTTC. Its translation: CSVAFNYGYTF. Looking up the rest from reference TRBV29-1 and TRBJ1-2 gives the full variable domain: SAVISQKPSRDICQRGTSLTIQCQVDSQVTMMFWYRQQPGQSLTLIATANQGSEATYESGFVIDKFPISRPNLTFSTLTVSNMSPEDSSIYLCSVAFNYGYTFGSGTRLTVV.

This clonotype was observed a few times. V gene TRBV5-4 combines with J gene TRBJ2-7, with TRBD2 matching 8 bases. CDR3 length equals 17 residues. Germline V gene sequence: CDR1 SGHNT, CDR2 YYREEE (reference sequence). J was trimmed by 0 bases and V by 4 bases; bases with no gene match: 12. The CDR3 bases are TGTGCCAGCAGCCTGGGCCAGGTAGCGGGACGCTCCTACGAGCAGTACTTC. It yields the protein CASSLGQVAGRSYEQYF.

This clonotype was picked up a small number of times. This chain joins TRBV5-1 and TRBJ2-5; D unclear. The V gene's germline CDR1 is SGHRS and CDR2 YFSETQ. The V gene lost 0 bases and the J gene lost 2 bases, with 11 bases spanning the gap. This CDR3 has 15 residues. The CDR3 DNA reads TGCGCCAGCAGCTTGGCCGTGAGCGTACAAGAGACCCAGTACTTC. Translating it yields CASSLAVSVQETQYF.

In its sample, this clonotype was seen a few times. The rearrangement links TRBV5-6 to TRBJ2-7; D remains unclear. The CDR3 is 14 residues long. The germline gives CDR1 SGHDT, CDR2 YYEEEE. V was pared by 0 bases and J by 4 bases, with 11 bases between. CDR3 DNA sequence: TGTGCCAGCAGCTTGGACGGATTTCAATACGAGCAGTACTTC. This encodes CASSLDGFQYEQYF.

The J gene is TRBJ2-2, the V gene TRBV6-2 or TRBV6-3; 10 nucleotides align to TRBD2. CDR1 is MNHEY, CDR2 SVGEGT, per germline. This CDR3 comprises 18 residues. J was trimmed by 6 bases and V by 0 bases; bases with no gene match: 10. The CDR3 DNA follows: TGTGCCAGCAGTTACTCAAGGACTAGCGGTGAGGGCGCCGGGGAGCTGTTTTTT. It translates to CASSYSRTSGEGAGELFF.

This clonotype was picked up many times. The gene calls are TRBV6-6 and TRBJ2-7, with TRBD1 matching 7 bases. V lost 6 bases and J lost 5; bases outside the gene matches: 10. The germline CDR1 and CDR2 sequences are MNHNY and SVGAGI (reference sequence). The CDR3 totals 14 residues. CDR3 DNA sequence: TGTGCCAGCAGGATACAGGGGAAGGGGGACGAGCAGTACTTC. Protein sequence: CASRIQGKGDEQYF.

In this sample, this clonotype turned up many times. The J gene is TRBJ1-2, the V gene TRBV29-1, with TRBD1 matching 8 bases. Germline lookup yields CDR1 SQVTM and CDR2 ANQGSEA. The CDR3 is 13 amino acids. Trimming cost V 2 bases and J 5 bases; bases outside gene matches: 4. The DNA of the CDR3 is TGCAGCGTTGAACAGGGGGCGCGGTATGGCTACACCTTC. Its protein is CSVEQGARYGYTF.

This clonotype was recorded at least ten times. This sequence joins TRBV3-1 and TRBJ2-5; D is possibly TRBD2 (5 bases). The germline V gene encodes CDR1 LGHDT and CDR2 YNNKEL (reference sequence). There are 16 residues in the CDR3. V was cut by 4 bases and J by 2 bases, with 17 bases left in between. CDR3 in DNA: TGTGCCAGCAGCCCTGGGCAGACGGCGGGTCAAGAGACCCAGTACTTC. It is translated as CASSPGQTAGQETQYF.

This chain connects TRBV10-1 to TRBJ1-1; D remains ambiguous. The ends were cut back, 9 bases at V and 0 bases at J, with 11 bases in the middle. Per germline, CDR1 WNHNN and CDR2 SYGVQD (reference sequence). The CDR3 runs 13 residues. The CDR3 DNA reads TGCGCCAGTCGAGAGTTAATGAACACTGAAGCTTTCTTT. Its translation: CASRELMNTEAFF.

This clonotype was seen ten or more times. The rearrangement joins TRBV14 to TRBJ1-2, with D possibly matching TRBD1 (6 bases). Germline V gives CDR1 SGHDN, CDR2 FVKESK. The V end lost 0 bases, the J end lost 4 bases, and 9 bases lay between the germline ends. There are 14 residues in the CDR3. The CDR3 region is CASSQEQGLYGYTF. In nucleotides, the CDR3 is TGTGCCAGCAGCCAAGAACAGGGTCTCTATGGCTACACCTTC. Together with reference TRBV14 and TRBJ1-2, the CDR3 gives the full variable domain: EAGVTQFPSHSVIEKGQTVTLRCDPISGHDNLYWYRRVMGKEIKFLLHFVKESKQDESGMPNNRFLAERTGGTYSTLKVQPAELEDSGVYFCASSQEQGLYGYTFGSGTRLTVV.

This clonotype was counted only a few times. The chain recombines TRBV27 with TRBJ2-7; TRBD1 agrees at 7 bases. Germline CDR1 and CDR2: MNHEY and SMNVEV (reference sequence). Losses at the gene ends were 4 bases for V and 2 bases for J; bases not matched to a gene: 5. The length of the CDR3 is 14 residues. DNA of the CDR3: TGTGCCAGCAGTTATGCCGGGACAGCCTACGAGCAGTACTTC. This codes for CASSYAGTAYEQYF.

This clonotype was detected many times. The rearrangement uses TRBV4-3 and TRBJ1-2, with D hard to call. Germline values: CDR1 LGHNA, CDR2 YSLEER. The CDR3 is 15 amino acids. Deletions cut 0 bases from V and 3 bases from J, with 11 bases between. CDR3 bases: TGCGCCAGCAGCCAAGATGGAGGATCCCACTATGGCTACACCTTC. Encoded protein: CASSQDGGSHYGYTF.

This clonotype was counted only a few times. The chain has TRBV6-5 and TRBJ1-5; perhaps TRBD1 as D (6 bases). Germline assignment: CDR1 MNHEY and CDR2 SVGAGI. The CDR3 runs 15 residues. Trimming stripped 2 bases from V and 6 bases from J, with 14 bases between. The CDR3 bases are TGTGCCAGCAGTTACACCTACACAGGGAGTCAGCCCCAGCATTTT. Protein: CASSYTYTGSQPQHF.

This clonotype was counted many times. This rearrangement joins TRBV28 to TRBJ1-5; D uncertain. The CDR3 spans 12 residues. The germline V gene has CDR1 MDHEN and CDR2 SYDVKM. V was cut by 10 bases and J by 2 bases, with 9 bases left in between. CDR3 residues: CATWTGNQPQHF. DNA for the CDR3: TGTGCCACTTGGACGGGCAATCAGCCCCAGCATTTT.

This clonotype was seen at least ten times. The gene calls are TRBV18 and TRBJ1-2; D perhaps matches TRBD1 (6 bases). This CDR3 contains 15 residues. Germline CDR1 and CDR2: KGHSH and LQKENI. Trimming pared 3 bases from V and 3 bases from J, leaving 14 bases between. The CDR3 DNA follows: TGTGCCAGCTCACCTGTTCCCAGGGGTGACTATGGCTACACCTTC. As protein: CASSPVPRGDYGYTF.

CDR3 amino acids: CASSLYRDPKDEQFF. The CDR3 bases are TGTGCCAGCTCACTATACCGGGACCCAAAGGATGAGCAGTTCTTC. The chain has TRBV18 and TRBJ2-1, with D possibly being TRBD1 or TRBD2 (5 bases each). CDR1 and CDR2 from the germline V gene are KGHSH and LQKENI. This CDR3 comprises 15 residues. The V end lost 4 bases, the J end lost 8 bases, and 18 bases lay between the germline ends.

This clonotype showed up just a few times. This chain links TRBV7-9 with TRBJ2-1; 10 bases map to TRBD2. The CDR3 runs 16 residues. Germline values: CDR1 SEHNR, CDR2 FQNEAQ (reference sequence). The J segment lost 4 bases and the V segment lost 5 bases, leaving 8 bases of the junction unmatched. This chain's CDR3 is CASSIIAGGRYNEQFF. CDR3 DNA sequence: TGTGCCAGCAGCATCATAGCGGGAGGCAGATACAATGAGCAGTTCTTC.

In this sample, this clonotype turned up a few times. The gene calls are TRBV5-1 and TRBJ1-1; D possibly corresponds to TRBD1 (5 bases). V gave up 6 bases and J gave up 0 bases, with 18 bases separating them. The length of the CDR3 is 16 residues. Germline V lookup: CDR1 SGHRS, CDR2 YFSETQ. The DNA of the CDR3 is TGCGCCAGCACCCCCCCGGTGTCAGGGTTGAACACTGAAGCTTTCTTT. Translating it yields CASTPPVSGLNTEAFF.

The CDR3 here is CASSPPGQPGYTF. CDR3 coding DNA: TGTGCCAGCAGCCCGCCGGGACAACCTGGCTACACCTTC. The genes are TRBV6-5 and TRBJ1-2, with a possible D match to TRBD1 (6 bases). CDR1 MNHEY and CDR2 SVGAGI come from the germline V gene. V lost 6 bases and J 7 bases, leaving 15 bases between the germline ends. The CDR3 runs to 13 residues.

The V and J genes are TRBV7-6 and TRBJ2-7; D uncertain. CDR1 is SGHVS and CDR2 is FNYEAQ in the germline V gene. V was clipped by 1 base and J by 4 bases, with 8 bases between them. This CDR3 has 13 amino acids. In DNA form, the CDR3 reads TGTGCCAGCAGCTTAGACGCGCGGTACGAGCAGTACTTC. Translation: CASSLDARYEQYF.